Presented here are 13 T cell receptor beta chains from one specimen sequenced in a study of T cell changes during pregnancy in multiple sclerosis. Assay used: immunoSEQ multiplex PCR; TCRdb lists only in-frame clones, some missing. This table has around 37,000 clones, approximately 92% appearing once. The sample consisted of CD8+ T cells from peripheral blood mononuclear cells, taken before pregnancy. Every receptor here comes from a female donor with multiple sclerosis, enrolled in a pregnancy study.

The CDR3, as DNA: TGTGCCAGCAGCCGGGACAGGGACGAGCAGTACTTC. This encodes CASSRDRDEQYF. The rearrangement uses TRBV27 and TRBJ2-7; 9 bases are a match to TRBD1. The junction had 2 bases not matched to a gene; V was cut back by 6 bases and J by 5 bases. This CDR3 is 12 amino acids long. The germline V gene has CDR1 MNHEY and CDR2 SMNVEV (reference sequence).

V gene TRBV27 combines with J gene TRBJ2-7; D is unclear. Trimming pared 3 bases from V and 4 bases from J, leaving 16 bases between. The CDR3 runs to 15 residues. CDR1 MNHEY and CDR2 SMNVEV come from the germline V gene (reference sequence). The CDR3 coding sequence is TGTGCCAGCAGTTTCCTTCCCAATCCACAGTACGAGCAGTACTTC. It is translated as CASSFLPNPQYEQYF.

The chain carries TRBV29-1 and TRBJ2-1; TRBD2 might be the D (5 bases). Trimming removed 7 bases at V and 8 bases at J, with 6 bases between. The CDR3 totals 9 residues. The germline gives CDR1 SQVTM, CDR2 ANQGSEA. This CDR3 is CSDSDEQFF. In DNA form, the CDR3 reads TGCAGCGATAGCGATGAGCAGTTCTTC.

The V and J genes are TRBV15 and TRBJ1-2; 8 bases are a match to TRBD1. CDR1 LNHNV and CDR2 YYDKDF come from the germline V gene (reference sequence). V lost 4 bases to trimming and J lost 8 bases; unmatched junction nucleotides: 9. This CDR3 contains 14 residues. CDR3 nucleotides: TGTGCCACCAGCAAAAACCAGGGGGCAGGAGGCTACACCTTC. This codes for CATSKNQGAGGYTF.

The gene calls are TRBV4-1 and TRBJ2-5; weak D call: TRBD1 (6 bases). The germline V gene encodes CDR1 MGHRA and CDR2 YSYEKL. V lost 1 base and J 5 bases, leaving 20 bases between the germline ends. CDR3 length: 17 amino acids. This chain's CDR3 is CASSQVLIYRDGETQYF. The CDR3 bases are TGCGCCAGCAGCCAAGTTCTCATATACAGGGACGGGGAGACCCAGTACTTC.

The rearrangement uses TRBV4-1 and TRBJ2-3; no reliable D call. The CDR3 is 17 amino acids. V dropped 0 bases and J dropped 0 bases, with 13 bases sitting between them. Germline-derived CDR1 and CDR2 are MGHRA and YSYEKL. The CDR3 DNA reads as TGCGCCAGCAGCCAAGATCGTGAGACTCTAAGCACAGATACGCAGTATTTT. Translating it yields CASSQDRETLSTDTQYF.

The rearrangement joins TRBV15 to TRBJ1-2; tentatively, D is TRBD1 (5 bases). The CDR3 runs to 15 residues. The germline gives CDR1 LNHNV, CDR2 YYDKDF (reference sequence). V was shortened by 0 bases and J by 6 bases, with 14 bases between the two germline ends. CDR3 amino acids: CATSRDTPGKDGYTF. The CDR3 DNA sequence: TGTGCCACCAGCAGAGATACGCCAGGGAAGGATGGCTACACCTTC.

CDR3 DNA: TGTGCCATACGGACAGGGGACGAGCAGTACTTC. It codes for CAIRTGDEQYF. The chain recombines TRBV2 with TRBJ2-7; 9 bases map to TRBD1. CDR1 is SNHLY and CDR2 is FYNNEI in the germline V gene. Trimming removed 10 bases from V and 5 bases from J; junction bases left unmatched: 3. The CDR3 loop spans 11 amino acids.

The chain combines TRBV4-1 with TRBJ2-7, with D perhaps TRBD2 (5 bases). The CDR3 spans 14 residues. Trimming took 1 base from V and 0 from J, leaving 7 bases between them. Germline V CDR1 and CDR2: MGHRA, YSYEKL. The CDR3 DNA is TGCGCCAGCAGCCAAGGAACTAGCTCCTACGAGCAGTACTTC. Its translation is CASSQGTSSYEQYF.

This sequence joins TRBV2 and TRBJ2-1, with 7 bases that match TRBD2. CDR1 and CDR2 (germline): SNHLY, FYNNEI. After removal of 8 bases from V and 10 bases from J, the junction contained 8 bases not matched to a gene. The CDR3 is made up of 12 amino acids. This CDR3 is CASPGREGEQFF. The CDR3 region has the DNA TGTGCCAGCCCGGGTAGGGAGGGGGAGCAGTTCTTC.

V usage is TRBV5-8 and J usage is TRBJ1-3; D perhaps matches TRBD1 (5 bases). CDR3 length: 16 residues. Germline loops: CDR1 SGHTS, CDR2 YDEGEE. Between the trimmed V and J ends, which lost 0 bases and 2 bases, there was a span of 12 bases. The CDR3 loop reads CASSLGTGDTGNTIYF. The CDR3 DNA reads TGTGCCAGCAGCTTGGGCACAGGTGATACTGGAAACACCATATATTTT.

The CDR3 coding sequence is TGTGCCAGCAGTTTATCGTCTCCAGCGGGAGCCTTTAACGAGCAGTACTTC. Amino acid sequence: CASSLSSPAGAFNEQYF. The chain has TRBV27 and TRBJ2-7; 8 bases are a match to TRBD2. After removal of 0 bases from V and 5 bases from J, the junction contained 12 bases not matched to a gene. Looked up from germline, CDR1 is MNHEY and CDR2 is SMNVEV (reference sequence). The CDR3 contains 17 residues.

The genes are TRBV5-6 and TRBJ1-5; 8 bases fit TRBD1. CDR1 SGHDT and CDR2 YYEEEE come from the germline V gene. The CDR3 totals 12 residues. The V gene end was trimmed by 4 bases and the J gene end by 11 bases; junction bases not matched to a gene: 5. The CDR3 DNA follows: TGTGCCAGCAGCATCGGACAGGGTACCCAGCATTTT. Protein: CASSIGQGTQHF.